The rows below give T cell receptor beta chains drawn from one sample of a study of blood T cells in healthy people across ages. In TCRdb, the 5' RACE reads were re-called with MiXCR into one record per CDR3 protein. There are approximately 810,000 distinct CDR3 sequences in the sample; about 28% occur only once, and around 15% lies in the top ten. Sequenced: blood. These receptors were obtained from a woman aged 80 or older in good health. The CDR3 runs from the conserved cysteine through the conserved F or W. A D gene is named only where the DNA matches it firmly. Size is omitted from some rows. Given values are once, few, many or a class for expanded clones.

clone size: many; J gene: TRBJ2-3; D gene: .; V gene: TRBV5-1; CDR3 DNA: TGCGCCAGCAGCTTGGATCAAGATACGCAGTATTTT; CDR3 protein: CASSLDQDTQYF
clone size: few; J gene: TRBJ1-1; D gene: .; V gene: TRBV6-5; CDR3 DNA: TGTGCCAGCAGGGGGTGGGGCGGAGGGGGGAACACTGAAGCTTTCTTT; CDR3 protein: CASRGWGGGGNTEAFF
clone size: many; J gene: TRBJ1-6; D gene: TRBD1; V gene: TRBV3-1; CDR3 DNA: TGTGCCAGCAGCCAGACGGGGCAGGGGGCCGTCCCCCTCCACTTT; CDR3 protein: CASSQTGQGAVPLHF
clone size: many; J gene: TRBJ2-3; D gene: TRBD2; V gene: TRBV5-1; CDR3 DNA: TGCGCCAGCAGCGGGGGACTAGCGGGTTTAACAGATACGCAGTATTTT; CDR3 protein: CASSGGLAGLTDTQYF
clone size: .; J gene: TRBJ2-6; D gene: TRBD1; V gene: TRBV2; CDR3 DNA: TGTGCCGGGACAGGGCTTAAGTCTGGGGCCAACGTCCTGACTTTC; CDR3 protein: CAGTGLKSGANVLTF
clone size: many; J gene: TRBJ1-6; D gene: .; V gene: TRBV10-3; CDR3 DNA: TGTGCCATCAGTGACTTGTCCAAGAATTCACCCCTCCACTTT; CDR3 protein: CAISDLSKNSPLHF
clone size: few; J gene: TRBJ1-1; D gene: .; V gene: TRBV12-3/TRBV12-4; CDR3 DNA: TGTGCCAGCGGAGACAGGATGAACACTGAAGCTTTCTTT; CDR3 protein: CASGDRMNTEAFF
clone size: many; J gene: TRBJ2-7; D gene: TRBD1; V gene: TRBV12-3/TRBV12-4; CDR3 DNA: TGTGCCAGCAACAAACAGGGGCCAGTCTACGAGCAGTACTTC; CDR3 protein: CASNKQGPVYEQYF
clone size: many; J gene: TRBJ1-2; D gene: TRBD1; V gene: TRBV5-1; CDR3 DNA: TGCGCCAGCAGCTCGGGGACAGGGGACTATGGCTACACCTTC; CDR3 protein: CASSSGTGDYGYTF
clone size: .; J gene: TRBJ1-6; D gene: .; V gene: TRBV18; CDR3 DNA: TGTGCCAGCTCCCGATCGGACAGATTTAATTCACCCCTCCACTTT; CDR3 protein: CASSRSDRFNSPLHF
clone size: .; J gene: TRBJ2-7; D gene: .; V gene: TRBV6-2/TRBV6-3; CDR3 DNA: TGTGCCAGCAGTTACGGTCGGGGAAGTCGAGAGCAGTACTTC; CDR3 protein: CASSYGRGSREQYF
clone size: many; J gene: TRBJ1-2; D gene: .; V gene: TRBV9; CDR3 DNA: TGTGCCAGCACCCTTAGCTCAGGGAACTATGGCTACACCTTC; CDR3 protein: CASTLSSGNYGYTF
clone size: few; J gene: TRBJ1-2; D gene: .; V gene: TRBV12-3/TRBV12-4; CDR3 DNA: TGTGCCAGCAGGCGGAGAGGAGGCTGCACCTTC; CDR3 protein: CASRRRGGCTF
clone size: many; J gene: TRBJ2-1; D gene: TRBD2; V gene: TRBV7-8; CDR3 DNA: TGTGCCAGCAGCTTAGCCTTGGGTGGCGGGGGGTCCTACAATGAGCAGTTCTTC; CDR3 protein: CASSLALGGGGSYNEQFF
clone size: .; J gene: TRBJ2-1; D gene: .; V gene: TRBV20-1; CDR3 DNA: TGCAGCGTGCTGACGGGTAATGAGCAGTTCTTC; CDR3 protein: CSVLTGNEQFF
clone size: many; J gene: TRBJ2-7; D gene: .; V gene: TRBV10-3; CDR3 DNA: TGTGCCATCAGTGATAAGGGGGGGCCCTACGAGCAGTACTTC; CDR3 protein: CAISDKGGPYEQYF
clone size: .; J gene: TRBJ1-2; D gene: TRBD1; V gene: TRBV14; CDR3 DNA: TGTGCCAGCAGCTACGGGACAGGGAAAGATGGCTACACCTTC; CDR3 protein: CASSYGTGKDGYTF
clone size: many; J gene: TRBJ2-5; D gene: TRBD2; V gene: TRBV3-1; CDR3 DNA: TGTGCCAGCAGCAGGAGCGGGGCGATCGGGGAGACCCAGTACTTC; CDR3 protein: CASSRSGAIGETQYF
clone size: many; J gene: TRBJ2-1; D gene: .; V gene: TRBV20-1; CDR3 DNA: TGCAGTGCTAGCATACCGGGGAGCTCCTACAATGAGCAGTTCTTC; CDR3 protein: CSASIPGSSYNEQFF
clone size: many; J gene: TRBJ2-1; D gene: TRBD1; V gene: TRBV7-9; CDR3 DNA: TGTGCCAGCAGCCCACGGGACAGCAACTACAATGAGCAGTTCTTC; CDR3 protein: CASSPRDSNYNEQFF
clone size: many; J gene: TRBJ1-5; D gene: TRBD1; V gene: TRBV7-2; CDR3 DNA: TGTGCCAGCAGCCCAATGACAGGGCGTAATCAGCCCCAGCATTTT; CDR3 protein: CASSPMTGRNQPQHF
clone size: .; J gene: TRBJ2-2; D gene: .; V gene: TRBV7-9; CDR3 DNA: TGTGCCAGCAGCTTCACGACACGGGGCGCTTCGGACCCGAACACCGGGGAGCTCTTTTTT; CDR3 protein: CASSFTTRGASDPNTGELFF
clone size: once; J gene: TRBJ2-2; D gene: TRBD1; V gene: TRBV30; CDR3 DNA: TGTGCCTGGAGTGGAGACAGGGGGGATACCGGGGAGCTGTTTTTT; CDR3 protein: CAWSGDRGDTGELFF
clone size: many; J gene: TRBJ2-5; D gene: TRBD1; V gene: TRBV7-9; CDR3 DNA: TGTGCCAGCAGCGACCCGGGACAGGGGGGACCTAAACAGTACTTC; CDR3 protein: CASSDPGQGGPKQYF
clone size: .; J gene: TRBJ1-5; D gene: .; V gene: TRBV6-1; CDR3 DNA: TGTGCCAGCAGTGGAGTAGCTCAGGGCAATCAGCCCCAGCATTTT; CDR3 protein: CASSGVAQGNQPQHF
clone size: many; J gene: TRBJ2-1; D gene: TRBD2; V gene: TRBV5-1; CDR3 DNA: TGCGCCAGCAGCTCGGTACTAGCGGGGGCCAAAGAGCAGTTCTTC; CDR3 protein: CASSSVLAGAKEQFF
clone size: .; J gene: TRBJ2-1; D gene: TRBD2; V gene: TRBV19; CDR3 DNA: TGTGCCAGTAGTATACTAGCGGGGGAGAATGAGCAGTTCTTC; CDR3 protein: CASSILAGENEQFF
clone size: many; J gene: TRBJ2-5; D gene: TRBD1; V gene: TRBV5-1; CDR3 DNA: TGCGCCAGCAGCAGGGACAGCTTTCAAGAGACCCAGTACTTC; CDR3 protein: CASSRDSFQETQYF
clone size: .; J gene: TRBJ2-1; D gene: .; V gene: TRBV5-1; CDR3 DNA: TGCGCCAGCAGCCGAACTAGTCCTGGTGAGCAGTTCTTC; CDR3 protein: CASSRTSPGEQFF
clone size: .; J gene: TRBJ1-1; D gene: .; V gene: TRBV6-5; CDR3 DNA: TGTGCCAGCAGTTATTCTCCAGGGGACACTGAAGCTTTCTTT; CDR3 protein: CASSYSPGDTEAFF
clone size: .; J gene: TRBJ2-3; D gene: TRBD2; V gene: TRBV7-2; CDR3 DNA: TGTGCCAGCAGCTTTTCTAGCGGGAGCCCTAGCACAGATACGCAGTATTTT; CDR3 protein: CASSFSSGSPSTDTQYF
clone size: many; J gene: TRBJ2-7; D gene: .; V gene: TRBV30; CDR3 DNA: TGTGCCTGGAGCCCTCTAAGTGTAAGGGGGAGCTCCTACGAGCAGTACTTC; CDR3 protein: CAWSPLSVRGSSYEQYF
clone size: .; J gene: TRBJ2-5; D gene: .; V gene: TRBV29-1; CDR3 DNA: TGCAGCGCCCACAGGTACCAAGAGACCCAGTACTTC; CDR3 protein: CSAHRYQETQYF
clone size: few; J gene: TRBJ2-1; D gene: .; V gene: TRBV3-1; CDR3 DNA: TGTGCCAGCAGCCACCAACCTAAGGGAGGGGGGCACGCCAATGAGCAGTTCTTC; CDR3 protein: CASSHQPKGGGHANEQFF
clone size: many; J gene: TRBJ2-1; D gene: TRBD2; V gene: TRBV29-1; CDR3 DNA: TGCAGCGTTGAGCCACTAGCGGGGGCCAGGGTCGAGCAGTTCTTC; CDR3 protein: CSVEPLAGARVEQFF
clone size: few; J gene: TRBJ2-1; D gene: .; V gene: TRBV11-2; CDR3 DNA: TGTGCCAGCAGCTTCTCAGACAACTACAATGAGCAGTTCTTC; CDR3 protein: CASSFSDNYNEQFF
clone size: many; J gene: TRBJ1-2; D gene: TRBD1; V gene: TRBV20-1; CDR3 DNA: TGCAGTGCTCCCACCTCCGGGACAGGGGGCTGGTATGGCTACACCTTC; CDR3 protein: CSAPTSGTGGWYGYTF
clone size: .; J gene: TRBJ2-3; D gene: TRBD2; V gene: TRBV5-1; CDR3 DNA: TGCGCCAGCAGAGGCGGGGGGGCCGGAGATACGCAGTATTTT; CDR3 protein: CASRGGGAGDTQYF
clone size: many; J gene: TRBJ2-3; D gene: .; V gene: TRBV5-6; CDR3 DNA: TGTGCCAGCAGCTTGGCCCCGGATACGCAGTATTTT; CDR3 protein: CASSLAPDTQYF
clone size: many; J gene: TRBJ2-5; D gene: TRBD2; V gene: TRBV20-1; CDR3 DNA: TGCAGTGCTACGGATATCGGGGGGGAAGAGACCCAGTACTTC; CDR3 protein: CSATDIGGEETQYF
clone size: many; J gene: TRBJ1-6; D gene: TRBD1; V gene: TRBV7-2; CDR3 DNA: TGTGCCAGCCAGGGTAGGCGGACAGGCAATTCACCCCTCCACTTT; CDR3 protein: CASQGRRTGNSPLHF
clone size: many; J gene: TRBJ2-3; D gene: TRBD2; V gene: TRBV7-2; CDR3 DNA: TGTGCCAGCAGCTTAAGGTTTCGGCTAGCGGGGGGTATCACAGATACGCAGTATTTT; CDR3 protein: CASSLRFRLAGGITDTQYF
clone size: many; J gene: TRBJ2-7; D gene: TRBD1; V gene: TRBV2; CDR3 DNA: TGTGCCAGCAGACGGACAGGGGGCCACGAGCAGTACTTC; CDR3 protein: CASRRTGGHEQYF
clone size: many; J gene: TRBJ1-1; D gene: .; V gene: TRBV6-2/TRBV6-3; CDR3 DNA: TGTGCCAGCAGTTACCTCCAGGGTGAAGCTTTCTTT; CDR3 protein: CASSYLQGEAFF
clone size: many; J gene: TRBJ2-5; D gene: .; V gene: TRBV18; CDR3 DNA: TGTGCCAGCTCATCCACGGTGACAAACCAAGAGACCCAGTACTTC; CDR3 protein: CASSSTVTNQETQYF
clone size: few; J gene: TRBJ2-5; D gene: .; V gene: TRBV11-3; CDR3 DNA: TGTGCCAGCAGCTTAGATGGTAACAGGGGGGGAGAGACCCAGTACTTC; CDR3 protein: CASSLDGNRGGETQYF
clone size: many; J gene: TRBJ2-1; D gene: TRBD2; V gene: TRBV10-2; CDR3 DNA: TGCGCCAGCGCCCAGCGACTAGCGGGGGGGCCTGGTGAGCAGTTCTTC; CDR3 protein: CASAQRLAGGPGEQFF
clone size: few; J gene: TRBJ2-7; D gene: TRBD2; V gene: TRBV5-6; CDR3 DNA: TGTGCCAGCAGCTTGTACACGGGGGGGCCGGCCATATCCTACGAGCAGTACTTC; CDR3 protein: CASSLYTGGPAISYEQYF
clone size: many; J gene: TRBJ2-2; D gene: .; V gene: TRBV7-2; CDR3 DNA: TGTGCCAGCAGGATGGGCGGGGCGGCGACCGGGGAGCTGTTTTTT; CDR3 protein: CASRMGGAATGELFF
clone size: many; J gene: TRBJ2-5; D gene: .; V gene: TRBV24-1; CDR3 DNA: TGTGCCACCAGTGATCCCGCGGCGGCCCAAGAGACCCAGTACTTC; CDR3 protein: CATSDPAAAQETQYF
clone size: .; J gene: TRBJ1-3; D gene: .; V gene: TRBV6-2/TRBV6-3; CDR3 DNA: TGTGCCAGCAGTTCGTCGGCTGGAAACACCATATATTTT; CDR3 protein: CASSSSAGNTIYF
clone size: .; J gene: TRBJ2-3; D gene: TRBD2; V gene: TRBV9; CDR3 DNA: TGTGCCAGCAGCGCGAGAGGACTAGCGGGGGGCACAGATACGCAGTATTTT; CDR3 protein: CASSARGLAGGTDTQYF
clone size: many; J gene: TRBJ2-7; D gene: TRBD1; V gene: TRBV7-2; CDR3 DNA: TGTGCCAGCAGCTTAACCCAACAGGGGGACGAGCAGTACTTC; CDR3 protein: CASSLTQQGDEQYF
clone size: .; J gene: TRBJ2-1; D gene: TRBD1; V gene: TRBV24-1; CDR3 DNA: TGTGCCACCAGTGAATCAGGGGGCGCAGGCATCGATGAGCAGTTCTTC; CDR3 protein: CATSESGGAGIDEQFF